This T cell receptor (beta chain) appears in the sequencing data of a study of blood T cell repertoires in COVID-19 (TCRdb year 2020). Regarding the complete study: The collaborator samples originated in the United States, Italy and Spain and spanned the acute and convalescent phases of COVID-19. The prospective study material was composed of cDNA or gDNA derived from T cells, B-cell-depleted T cells, or PBMCs. Deeply sampled blood TCRbeta repertoires from subjects exposed to, actively infected with, or recovered from COVID-19 were included in the dataset. The repertoires were made available in a free public database intended to serve as a resource for research on the immune response to SARS-CoV-2. The samples were drawn from two sources: the first 160 participants of the ongoing ImmuneRACE study, and 1,254 subjects contributed by 6 global collaborators. Nearly every sample came with metadata listing a de-identified subject ID, COVID-19 status, age in years and sex. Where available, HLA class I and class II types were obtained from metadata supplied by the sample provider rather than from assay-based typing.

The CDR3 contains 14 residues, cysteine and phenylalanine counted. The entry retains the CDR3 DNA only, 42 bases that are in frame from base 1. At the junction V is shortened by 4 bases and J by 4 bases; bases outside the gene matches: 8. CDR1 and CDR2 (SQVTM, ANQGSEA) derive from the germline V gene. Collaborating institutions collected whole blood in K2EDTA tubes following their own protocols. Collaborator samples were shipped for TCRbeta analysis as frozen whole blood, isolated PBMCs, or DNA extracted from either sample type. TCRbeta CDR3 regions were amplified from genomic DNA using the immunoSEQ Assay, a bias-controlled multiplex PCR. The original methods were these. The number of nucleated cells in each sample was estimated by amplification of reference gene primers within the assay. To quantify the absolute abundance of each unique TCRbeta CDR3 rearrangement, sequence reads were collapsed and filtered. For each sample, productive Simpson clonality was calculated by taking the square root of Simpson's diversity index across productive rearrangements. TCRdb mirrors the immuneACCESS table, restricted to in-frame sequences. Some clones are absent from its copies; in checked studies, under half trace to an unresolved V gene, and the reason for the others is unknown. V and J calls and clone size are copied from that table; D and trimming were computed from the DNA. The sample table lists 100,000 to 120,000 clones, about two thirds of them with a count of one. The top ten hold about 1.8% of the sample.

This clone showed up just a few times. This clone's antigen is unknown. No base quality values were provided; no much bigger clone lies one nucleotide off. Overall results and qualifications from the work: The quantity of clinical and demographic metadata differed by source and by participant and was supplied without curation.

Sequencing used peripheral blood. The chain was built from TRBV29-1 and TRBJ2-3; the junction holds 7 bases that match TRBD2. This sequence was found in a woman aged 40-49 years with acute or convalescent COVID-19. The sequenced DNA: TGCAGCGTTGCATTTGGGGGGGATTCAGATACGCAGTATTTT. Its translation reads: CSVAFGGDSDTQYF.